This is a list of T cell receptor beta chains from one sample in a study of cytomegalovirus exposure and HLA in healthy donors. Generated by immunoSEQ multiplex PCR, the TCRdb table keeps only in-frame clones and is missing some. The sample includes 100,000 to 150,000 clones, roughly 74% seen only once; the top ten take 5.5% to 8%. Sequencing input: PBMCs. These receptors were obtained from a male donor in good health and CMV-seronegative. The conserved cysteine and the conserved F or W are not part of the CDR3 here.

>TRBV19|13
ASSRLAGGSGELF
>TRBV5-1|11
ASSLSRGDGYT
>TRBV15|14
ATSRDRDSTNEKLF
>TRBV7-8|13
ASSPPGTSGYEQY
>TRBV7-6|14
ASSLGTGYSGNTIY
>TRBV7-6|13
ASSFQDRGRNEQF
>TRBV7-2|16
ASSLFGRTVPMNTEAF
>TRBV6-1|12
ASSDSGRNTEAF
>TRBV4-1|14
ASSQDRRPRTTEAF
>TRBV5-7|14
ASSHSAGRMDEKLF
>TRBV19|13
ASRTSGTTYNEQF
>TRBV7-2|13
ASSLAGISYNEQF
>TRBV7-3|12
ASSRRPGTDTQY
>TRBV9|14
ASSDPLAGGTDTQY
>TRBV7-6|13
ASSLEGGNNSPLH
>TRBV28|12
ASSSSTTGAEAF
>TRBV27|13
ASSLPLSSYNEQF